The 15 T cell receptor beta chains given below trace back to one sample, sequenced in a study of T cell changes during pregnancy in multiple sclerosis. Method: immunoSEQ multiplex PCR; TCRdb's copy keeps in-frame clones and lacks some. The sample includes approximately 87,000 clones, 85% to 95% of them seen just once. This material consisted of CD4+ T cells from peripheral blood mononuclear cells, taken in the second trimester of pregnancy. These receptors came from a female donor with multiple sclerosis, enrolled in a pregnancy study.

This chain joins TRBV5-4 and TRBJ2-3; D is possibly TRBD2 (5 bases). The germline V gene has CDR1 SGHNT and CDR2 YYREEE (reference sequence). CDR3 length: 14 residues. Trimming removed 6 bases from V and 6 bases from J, with 17 bases in between. For the CDR3, the DNA is TGTGCCAGCACCTCGTACTTGGCGGGTGATACGCAGTATTTT. This sequence encodes CASTSYLAGDTQYF. The entire variable domain, with the rest obtained from reference TRBV5-4 and TRBJ2-3, is as follows: ETGVTQSPTHLIKTRGQQVTLRCSSQSGHNTVSWYQQALGQGPQFIFQYYREEENGRGNFPPRFSGLQFPNYSSELNVNALELDDSALYLCASTSYLAGDTQYFGPGTRLTVL.

The chain combines TRBV6-5 with TRBJ2-7; TRBD2 agrees at 11 bases. V trimming: 2 bases; J trimming: 4 bases; junction bases outside the gene matches: 4. Germline CDR1 and CDR2: MNHEY and SVGAGI. The CDR3 is made up of 15 amino acids. CDR3 nucleotide sequence: TGTGCCAGCAGTTACATAGGGACTAGCGGTTACGAGCAGTACTTC. This codes for CASSYIGTSGYEQYF.

V is TRBV5-1 and J is TRBJ1-5, with D tentatively TRBD1 (5 bases). The CDR3 runs to 17 residues. Trimming cost V 3 bases and J 4 bases, with 20 bases left between them. In germline, CDR1 is SGHRS, CDR2 YFSETQ. CDR3 in DNA: TGCGCCAGCAGCTGGACCCTCCAGGGCGCTGCGAATCAGCCCCAGCATTTT. Translated: CASSWTLQGAANQPQHF.

This CDR3 reads CASSPQGQGPYGYTF. DNA of the CDR3: TGTGCCAGCAGTCCCCAGGGACAGGGACCCTATGGCTACACCTTC. The chain recombines TRBV25-1 with TRBJ1-2; 9 bases agree with TRBD1. V gave up 5 bases and J gave up 4 bases; unmatched junction bases: 8. Germline-derived CDR1 and CDR2 are MGHDK and SYGVNS. The CDR3 consists of 15 residues.

CDR3 loop: CASSSDREYNEQFF. CDR3 DNA: TGTGCCAGCAGCAGCGACAGGGAGTACAATGAGCAGTTCTTC. The chain joins TRBV7-9 to TRBJ2-1, with 7 bases aligning to TRBD1. The CDR3 is 14 residues long. The germline gives CDR1 SEHNR, CDR2 FQNEAQ (reference sequence). V shed 5 bases and J 4 bases; nucleotides not matched to a gene: 5.

The chain has TRBV7-2 and TRBJ2-1; weak D call: TRBD2 (5 bases). The CDR3 runs 15 residues. The germline V gene encodes CDR1 SGHTA and CDR2 FQGNSA. The V end lost 2 bases, the J end lost 3 bases, and 11 bases lay between the germline ends. This CDR3 reads CASSLSGGDYNEQFF. The CDR3, as DNA: TGTGCCAGCAGCTTAAGCGGCGGAGACTACAATGAGCAGTTCTTC. Based on the CDR3 plus reference TRBV7-2 and TRBJ2-1, the full variable domain is GAGVSQSPSNKVTEKGKDVELRCDPISGHTALYWYRQSLGQGLEFLIYFQGNSAPDKSGLPSDRFSAERTGGSVSTLTIQRTQQEDSAVYLCASSLSGGDYNEQFFGPGTRLTVL.

The sample holds one count of this clone. The chain has TRBV2 and TRBJ2-7, with TRBD1 identical over 7 bases. CDR1 and CDR2 from the germline V gene are SNHLY and FYNNEI. This CDR3 is 14 amino acids long. The V and J ends lost 8 bases and 1 base, in that order; junction bases with no gene match: 8. CDR3 sequence (DNA): TGTGCCAGCCTGGAAGACAGGGTATCCTACGAGCAGTACTTC. Translation gives CASLEDRVSYEQYF.

The chain uses TRBV11-3 and TRBJ1-1; D is uncertain. Germline lookup yields CDR1 SGHNT and CDR2 YENEEA. The CDR3 runs to 13 residues. V lost 5 bases, J lost 6 bases, and 13 bases lay in between. This chain's CDR3 is CASSPKAAAEAFF. Here the CDR3 DNA reads TGTGCCAGCAGCCCTAAGGCGGCGGCTGAAGCTTTCTTT.

The J gene is TRBJ1-2, the V gene TRBV2; 8 bases line up with TRBD1. V was pared by 6 bases and J by 8 bases, with 8 bases of the junction left unmatched. The CDR3 has 13 amino acids. The germline gives CDR1 SNHLY, CDR2 FYNNEI. The chain's CDR3 is CASSSDRGGGYTF. In nucleotides, the CDR3 is TGTGCCAGCAGCTCCGACAGGGGCGGAGGCTACACCTTC.

This chain connects TRBV5-1 to TRBJ2-5; the D is unclear. CDR3 length: 12 residues. The V end lost 4 bases, the J end lost 2 bases, and 6 bases lay between the germline ends. In germline, CDR1 is SGHRS, CDR2 YFSETQ. The DNA of the CDR3 is TGCGCCAGCAGCATCTCTCAAGAGACCCAGTACTTC. The encoded protein is CASSISQETQYF.

In its sample, this clone was seen once. The chain couples TRBV5-6 to TRBJ1-5; 8 bases line up with TRBD1. Germline CDR1 SGHDT, CDR2 YYEEEE. V gave up 4 bases and J gave up 4 bases; unmatched junction bases: 1. This CDR3 is 13 amino acids long. CDR3 sequence (DNA): TGTGCCAGCAGCCGACAGGGGAATCAGCCCCAGCATTTT. It yields the protein CASSRQGNQPQHF.

V usage is TRBV7-8 and J usage is TRBJ1-6, with D hard to call. Germline-derived CDR1 and CDR2 are SGHVS and FQNEAQ. Deletions cut 3 bases from V and 8 bases from J, with 17 bases between. The CDR3 length is 16 residues. This chain's CDR3 is CASSFDSEGGDSPLHF. In nucleotides, the CDR3 is TGTGCCAGCAGCTTCGATTCAGAGGGTGGCGATTCACCCCTCCACTTT.

This sequence joins TRBV21-1 and TRBJ1-3; the table's D call of TRBD1 was not tested on the DNA. TRBV21-1 is described as a pseudogene. This CDR3 is built from 17 residues. CDR3 DNA sequence: TGTGCCAGCAGCGGGCCACTGGACAGGCCATGGGGGGACACCATATATTTT. The encoded protein is CASSGPLDRPWGDTIYF.

V usage is TRBV18 and J usage is TRBJ2-2; possible D gene TRBD1, 6 bases. The CDR3 covers 17 residues. CDR1 and CDR2 from the germline V gene are KGHSH and LQKENI. Trimming pared 4 bases from V and 3 bases from J, leaving 18 bases between. The CDR3 nucleotides are TGTGCCAGCTCACGCTATATGGACAGCGCGGACACCGGGGAGCTGTTTTTT. It yields the protein CASSRYMDSADTGELFF. Full variable domain (missing parts from reference TRBV18 and TRBJ2-2): NAGVMQNPRHLVRRRGQEARLRCSPMKGHSHVYWYRQLPEEGLKFMVYLQKENIIDESGMPKERFSAEFPKEGPSILRIQQVVRGDSAAYFCASSRYMDSADTGELFFGEGSRLTVL.

The chain recombines TRBV9 with TRBJ1-1; maybe TRBD1 (6 bases). Germline CDR1 is SGDLS and CDR2 is YYNGEE. This CDR3 is built from 15 residues. V was trimmed by 4 bases and J by 2 bases, leaving 15 bases between them. CDR3 in amino acids: CASSPPDRLNTEAFF. Here the CDR3 DNA reads TGTGCCAGCAGCCCCCCGGACAGACTAAACACTGAAGCTTTCTTT. The entire variable domain, with the rest obtained from reference TRBV9 and TRBJ1-1, is as follows: DSGVTQTPKHLITATGQRVTLRCSPRSGDLSVYWYQQSLDQGLQFLIQYYNGEERAKGNILERFSAQQFPDLHSELNLSSLELGDSALYFCASSPPDRLNTEAFFGQGTRLTVV.